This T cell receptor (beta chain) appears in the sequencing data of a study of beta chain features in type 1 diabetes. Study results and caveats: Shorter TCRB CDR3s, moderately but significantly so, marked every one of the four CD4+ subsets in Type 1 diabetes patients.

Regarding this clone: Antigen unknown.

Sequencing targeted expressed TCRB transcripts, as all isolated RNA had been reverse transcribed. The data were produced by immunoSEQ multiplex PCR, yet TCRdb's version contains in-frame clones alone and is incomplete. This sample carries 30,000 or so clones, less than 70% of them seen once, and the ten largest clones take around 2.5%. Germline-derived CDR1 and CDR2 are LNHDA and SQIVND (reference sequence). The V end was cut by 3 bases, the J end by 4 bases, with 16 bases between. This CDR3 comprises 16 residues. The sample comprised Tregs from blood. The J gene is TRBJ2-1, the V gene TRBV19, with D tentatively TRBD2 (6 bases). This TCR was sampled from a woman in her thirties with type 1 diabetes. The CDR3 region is CASSIWLSGSYNEQFF. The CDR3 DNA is TGTGCCAGTAGTATTTGGTTGAGCGGGTCTTACAATGAGCAGTTCTTC.